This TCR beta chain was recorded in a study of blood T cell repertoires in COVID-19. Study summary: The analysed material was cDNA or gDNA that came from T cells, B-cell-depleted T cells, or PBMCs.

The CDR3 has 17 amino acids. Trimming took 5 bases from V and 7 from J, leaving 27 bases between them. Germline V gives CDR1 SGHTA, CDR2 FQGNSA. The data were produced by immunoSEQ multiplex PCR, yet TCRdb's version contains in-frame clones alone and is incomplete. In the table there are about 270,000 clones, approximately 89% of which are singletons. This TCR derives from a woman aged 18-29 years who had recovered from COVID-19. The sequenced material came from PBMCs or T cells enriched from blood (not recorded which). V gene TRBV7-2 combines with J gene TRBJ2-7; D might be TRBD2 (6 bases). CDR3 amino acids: CASSPDPDYGHPGEQYF. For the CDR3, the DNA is TGTGCCAGCAGCCCGGACCCGGACTACGGGCACCCGGGGGAGCAGTACTTC.